The sequence of this TCR beta chain was determined in a study of blood T cells in healthy people across ages. Next came a second PCR, run for 7 to 11 cycles, which used a sample-barcoded 5' primer along with a J-beta primer mix. The yield of each sample was at least 2.5 million CDR3-containing paired-end reads. One entry per CDR3 protein results from TCRdb running MiXCR on the 5' RACE reads. The table lists more than 800,000 distinct CDR3 sequences, around 30% of them singletons. This clonotype has at least ten counts. The antigen is undetermined. Findings and caveats of the study: The long-lived group displayed more naive CD4+ cells, plus higher diversity, than the aged donors did.

The germline CDR1 and CDR2 sequences are LGHNA and YSLEER. V gave up 1 base and J gave up 6 bases, with 7 bases separating them. The CDR3 sequence is 12 residues long. The clonotype comes from a woman older than 75 in good health. Material: blood. This chain links TRBV4-3 with TRBJ2-7; D unresolved. The CDR3, as DNA: TGCGCCAGCAGCCAAGGGACCGCCGAGCAGTACTTC. It translates to CASSQGTAEQYF.